The 2 T cell receptor beta chains reported below all come from one sample, sequenced in a study of T cell changes during pregnancy in multiple sclerosis. Only in-frame clones appear in the TCRdb table, and some are missing; sequencing was by immunoSEQ multiplex PCR. This sample yields 130,000 or so clones, of which 85% to 95% are seen a single time; approximately 6.2% belongs to the top ten. The sample here was peripheral blood, taken before pregnancy. The source is a female donor with multiple sclerosis, enrolled in a pregnancy study.

The chain recombines TRBV7-8 with TRBJ2-5; D not resolved. The CDR3 totals 13 residues. Germline V gene lookup returns CDR1 SGHVS and CDR2 FQNEAQ. V gave up 8 bases and J gave up 2 bases, with 12 bases separating them. This CDR3 is CASGDGWQETQYF. In nucleotides, the CDR3 is TGTGCCAGCGGAGACGGATGGCAAGAGACCCAGTACTTC.

This clone was seen a single time. The chain links TRBV19 to TRBJ1-1; D might be TRBD1 (5 bases). This CDR3 contains 14 residues. CDR1 and CDR2 from the germline V gene are LNHDA and SQIVND (reference sequence). V was cut by 7 bases and J by 1 base, with 13 bases left in between. CDR3 region: CASTMGGSNTEAFF. Here the CDR3 DNA reads TGTGCCAGTACCATGGGGGGTTCGAACACTGAAGCTTTCTTT.